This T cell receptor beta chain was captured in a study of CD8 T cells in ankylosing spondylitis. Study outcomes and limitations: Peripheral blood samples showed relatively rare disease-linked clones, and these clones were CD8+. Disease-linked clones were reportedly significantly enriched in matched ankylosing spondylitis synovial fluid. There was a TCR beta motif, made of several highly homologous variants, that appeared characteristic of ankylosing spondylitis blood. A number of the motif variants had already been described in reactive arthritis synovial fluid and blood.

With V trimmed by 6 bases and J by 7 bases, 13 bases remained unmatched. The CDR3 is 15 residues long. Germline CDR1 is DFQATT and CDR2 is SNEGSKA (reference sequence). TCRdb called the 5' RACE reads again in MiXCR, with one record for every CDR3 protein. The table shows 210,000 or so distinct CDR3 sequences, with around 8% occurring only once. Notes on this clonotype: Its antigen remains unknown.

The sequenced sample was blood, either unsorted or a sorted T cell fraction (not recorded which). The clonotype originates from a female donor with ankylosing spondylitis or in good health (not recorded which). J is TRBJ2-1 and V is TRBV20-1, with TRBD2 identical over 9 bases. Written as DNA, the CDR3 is TGCAGTGCATCAGGCATAGCGGGGGAGGATAATGAGCAGTTCTTC. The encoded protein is CSASGIAGEDNEQFF.